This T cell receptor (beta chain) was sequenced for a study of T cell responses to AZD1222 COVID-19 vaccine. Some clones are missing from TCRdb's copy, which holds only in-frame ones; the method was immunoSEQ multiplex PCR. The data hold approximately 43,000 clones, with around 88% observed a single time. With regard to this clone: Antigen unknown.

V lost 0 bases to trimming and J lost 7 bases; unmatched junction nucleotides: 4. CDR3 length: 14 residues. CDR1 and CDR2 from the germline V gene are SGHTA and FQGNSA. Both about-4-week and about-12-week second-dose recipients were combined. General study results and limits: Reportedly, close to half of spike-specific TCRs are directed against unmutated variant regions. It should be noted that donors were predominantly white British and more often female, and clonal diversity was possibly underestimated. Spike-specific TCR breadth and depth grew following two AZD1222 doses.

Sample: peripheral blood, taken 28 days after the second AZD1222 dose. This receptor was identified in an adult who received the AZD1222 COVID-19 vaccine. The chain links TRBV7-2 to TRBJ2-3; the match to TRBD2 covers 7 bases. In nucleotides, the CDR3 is TGTGCCAGCAGCTTAGCGGGAGGGTCTTATACGCAGTATTTT. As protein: CASSLAGGSYTQYF.